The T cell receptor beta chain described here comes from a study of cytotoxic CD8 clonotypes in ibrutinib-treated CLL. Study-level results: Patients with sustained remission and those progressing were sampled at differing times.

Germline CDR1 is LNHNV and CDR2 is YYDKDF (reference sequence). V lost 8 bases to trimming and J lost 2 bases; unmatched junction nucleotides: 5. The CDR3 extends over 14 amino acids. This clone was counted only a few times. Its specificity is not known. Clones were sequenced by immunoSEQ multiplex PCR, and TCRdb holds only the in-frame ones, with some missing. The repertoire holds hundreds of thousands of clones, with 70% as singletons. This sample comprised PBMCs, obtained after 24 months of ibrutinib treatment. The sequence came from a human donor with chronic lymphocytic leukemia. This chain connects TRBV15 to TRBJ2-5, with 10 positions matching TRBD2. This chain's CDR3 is CATRVLAGQETQYF. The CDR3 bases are TGTGCCACCCGAGTACTAGCGGGACAAGAGACCCAGTACTTC.